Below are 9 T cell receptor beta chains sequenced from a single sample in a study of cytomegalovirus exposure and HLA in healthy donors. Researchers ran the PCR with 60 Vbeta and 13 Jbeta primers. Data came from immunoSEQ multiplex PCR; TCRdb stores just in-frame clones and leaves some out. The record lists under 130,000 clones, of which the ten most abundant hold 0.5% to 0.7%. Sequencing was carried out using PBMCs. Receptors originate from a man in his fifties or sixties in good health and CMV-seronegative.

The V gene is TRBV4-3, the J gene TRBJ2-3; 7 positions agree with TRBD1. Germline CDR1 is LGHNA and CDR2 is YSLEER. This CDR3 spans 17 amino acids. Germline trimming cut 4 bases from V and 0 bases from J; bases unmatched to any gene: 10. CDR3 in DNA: TGCGCCAGCAGCCCCCCAGGGAAGGGGGCTAGCACAGATACGCAGTATTTT. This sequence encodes CASSPPGKGASTDTQYF.

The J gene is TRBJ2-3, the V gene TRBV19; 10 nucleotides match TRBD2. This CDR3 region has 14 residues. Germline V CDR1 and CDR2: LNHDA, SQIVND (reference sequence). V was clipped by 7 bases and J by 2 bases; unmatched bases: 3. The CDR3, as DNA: TGTGCCAGTAATAGCGGGGGGCCCACAGATACGCAGTATTTT. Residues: CASNSGGPTDTQYF.

The CDR3 loop reads CAALPPGGNTIYF. The CDR3 DNA is TGTGCCGCCCTCCCCCCGGGTGGAAACACCATATATTTT. This chain connects TRBV6-5 to TRBJ1-3; D not certain. Trimming removed 11 bases from V and 3 bases from J, with 14 bases in between. CDR3 length equals 13 residues. Germline-derived CDR1 and CDR2 are MNHEY and SVGAGI.

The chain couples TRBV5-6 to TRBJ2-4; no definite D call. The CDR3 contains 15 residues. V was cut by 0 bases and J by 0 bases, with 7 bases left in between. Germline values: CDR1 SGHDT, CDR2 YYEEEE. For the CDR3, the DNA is TGTGCCAGCAGCTTGGTGCGTTCAGCCAAAAACATTCAGTACTTC. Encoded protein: CASSLVRSAKNIQYF. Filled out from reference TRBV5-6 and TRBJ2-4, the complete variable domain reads DAGVTQSPTHLIKTRGQQVTLRCSPKSGHDTVSWYQQALGQGPQFIFQYYEEEERQRGNFPDRFSGHQFPNYSSELNVNALLLGDSALYLCASSLVRSAKNIQYFGAGTRLSVL.

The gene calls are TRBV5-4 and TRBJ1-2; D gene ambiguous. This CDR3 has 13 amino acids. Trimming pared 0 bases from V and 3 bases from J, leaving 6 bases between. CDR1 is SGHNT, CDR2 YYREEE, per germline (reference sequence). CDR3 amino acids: CASSLGSDYGYTF. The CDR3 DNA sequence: TGTGCCAGCAGCTTGGGTTCGGACTATGGCTACACCTTC. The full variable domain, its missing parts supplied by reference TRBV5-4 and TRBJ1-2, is ETGVTQSPTHLIKTRGQQVTLRCSSQSGHNTVSWYQQALGQGPQFIFQYYREEENGRGNFPPRFSGLQFPNYSSELNVNALELDDSALYLCASSLGSDYGYTFGSGTRLTVV.

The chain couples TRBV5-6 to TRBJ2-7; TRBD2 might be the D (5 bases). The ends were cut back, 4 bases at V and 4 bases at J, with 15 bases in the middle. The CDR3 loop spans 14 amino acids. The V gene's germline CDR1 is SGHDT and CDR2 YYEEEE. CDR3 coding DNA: TGTGCCAGCAGCCTCGGTCTAGGCGGGTACGAGCAGTACTTC. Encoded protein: CASSLGLGGYEQYF.

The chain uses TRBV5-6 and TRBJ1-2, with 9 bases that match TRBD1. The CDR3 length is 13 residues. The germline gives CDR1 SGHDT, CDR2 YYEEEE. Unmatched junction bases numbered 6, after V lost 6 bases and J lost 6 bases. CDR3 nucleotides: TGTGCCAGCACTCCAAGGACAGGGGATGGCTACACCTTC. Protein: CASTPRTGDGYTF.

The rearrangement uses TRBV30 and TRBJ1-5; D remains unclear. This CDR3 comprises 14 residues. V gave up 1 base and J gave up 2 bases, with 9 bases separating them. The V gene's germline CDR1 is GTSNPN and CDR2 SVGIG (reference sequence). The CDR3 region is CAWSGVGGNQPQHF. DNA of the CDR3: TGTGCCTGGAGTGGGGTAGGAGGCAATCAGCCCCAGCATTTT.

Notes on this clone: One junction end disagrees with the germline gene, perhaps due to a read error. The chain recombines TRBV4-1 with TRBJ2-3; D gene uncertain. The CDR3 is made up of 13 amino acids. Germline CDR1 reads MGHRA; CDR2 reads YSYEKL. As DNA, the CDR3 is TGCGCCAGCAGCCAAGATGATGGAGCGCCGGATAAATTT. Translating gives CASSQDDGAPDKF.